This T cell receptor beta chain was recovered during a study of T cell changes during pregnancy in multiple sclerosis. Profiling relied on immunoSEQ multiplex PCR, and the TCRdb table lists in-frame clones only, not all of them. The table has 85,000 to 100,000 clones, 92% seen once. Trimming took 10 bases from V and 2 from J, leaving 12 bases between them. Germline assignment: CDR1 MDHEN and CDR2 SYDVKM. This CDR3 has 12 residues. Sequenced here: peripheral blood, sampled in the first trimester of pregnancy. The chain joins TRBV28 to TRBJ2-7; D gene unclear. The sequence came from a female donor with multiple sclerosis, enrolled in a pregnancy study. This CDR3 reads CATRSTPYEQYF. CDR3 DNA: TGTGCCACCCGGAGCACGCCCTACGAGCAGTACTTC.